This TCR beta chain was captured by sequencing in a study of cytomegalovirus exposure and HLA in healthy donors. The germline V gene has CDR1 KGHSH and CDR2 LQKENI. The trim removed 4 bases at V and 2 bases at J, leaving 7 bases unmatched. The CDR3 is 15 residues long. The PCR contained 60 Vbeta and 13 Jbeta primers. Profiling relied on immunoSEQ multiplex PCR, and the TCRdb table lists in-frame clones only, not all of them. The sample includes around 100,000 clones. The origin of this receptor is a man aged 30 to 45 in good health and CMV-seronegative. The V call is TRBV18, the J call TRBJ2-7, with 8 bases matching TRBD1. The material sequenced was PBMCs. The CDR3 region has the DNA TGTGCCAGCTCACGGCGAGGGACAGGCCCCTACGAGCAGTACTTC. Translating it yields CASSRRGTGPYEQYF.